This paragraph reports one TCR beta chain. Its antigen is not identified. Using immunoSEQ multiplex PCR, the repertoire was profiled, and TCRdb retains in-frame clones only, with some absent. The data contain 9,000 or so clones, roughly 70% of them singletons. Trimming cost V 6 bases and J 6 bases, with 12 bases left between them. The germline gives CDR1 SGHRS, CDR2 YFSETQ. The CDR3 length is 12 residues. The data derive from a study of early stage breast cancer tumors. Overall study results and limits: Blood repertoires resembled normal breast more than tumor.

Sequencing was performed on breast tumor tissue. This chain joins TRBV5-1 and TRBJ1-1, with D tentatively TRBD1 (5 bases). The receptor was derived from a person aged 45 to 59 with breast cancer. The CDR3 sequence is CASTGRGAEAFF. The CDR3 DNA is TGCGCCAGCACAGGGAGGGGCGCTGAAGCTTTCTTT.